A single sample is the source of the 8 T cell receptor beta chains below, sequenced in a study of HIV-infected patients and healthy controls. Reverse transcription used about 510 ng RNA and constant-region primers for alpha and beta. Using multiplexing indices, alpha and beta chain libraries were generated apart by chain-specific third strand synthesis. TCRdb re-called the 5' RACE reads through MiXCR, storing one row per CDR3 protein. Among more than 15,000 distinct CDR3 sequences listed, roughly 8.7% were seen once. Roughly three months, about 14 weeks, into antiretroviral therapy, follow-up blood was collected. No cell fractionation was done, so the repertoire covers all unsorted peripheral blood T cells. Sequencing was performed on blood, taken during antiretroviral therapy. The receptors here all came from an adult with HIV infection.

This clonotype was found many times. The chain has TRBV5-1 and TRBJ2-1, with D perhaps matching TRBD1 or TRBD2 (6 bases each). This CDR3 contains 14 residues. V was trimmed by 2 bases and J by 4 bases, leaving 10 bases between them. In germline, CDR1 is SGHRS, CDR2 YFSETQ. CDR3 sequence reads: CASSLEGGYNEQFF. The CDR3 region has the DNA TGCGCCAGCAGCTTAGAGGGGGGATACAATGAGCAGTTCTTC.

The chain joins TRBV30 to TRBJ1-1; TRBD1 matches at 9 bases. The germline CDR1 and CDR2 sequences are GTSNPN and SVGIG (reference sequence). Unmatched junction bases numbered 8, after V lost 4 bases and J lost 5 bases. The CDR3 has 14 residues. The CDR3 region has the DNA TGTGCCTGGAAGGGACAGGGTCTATGGACTGAAGCTTTCTTT. Translated: CAWKGQGLWTEAFF. Variable domain in full (rest from reference TRBV30 and TRBJ1-1): SQTIHQWPATLVQPVGSPLSLECTVEGTSNPNLYWYRQAAGRGLQLLFYSVGIGQISSEVPQNLSASRPQDRQFILSSKKLLLSDSGFYLCAWKGQGLWTEAFFGQGTRLTVV.

Worth noting for this clonotype: A junction boundary mismatches the germline segment, possibly from a read error. The V and J genes are TRBV10-3 and TRBJ1-4, with no clear D. Germline loops: CDR1 ENHRY, CDR2 SYGVKD. The CDR3 is 14 amino acids. As DNA, the CDR3 is TGTGCCATCAGTGAGGAGGGCGCTAACGAAAAACTGTTTTTT. It codes for CAISEEGANEKLFF.

This clonotype was picked up many times. The J gene is TRBJ2-7, the V gene TRBV30; D remains unclear. Deletions cut 4 bases from V and 2 bases from J, with 6 bases between. Per the germline V gene, CDR1 is GTSNPN and CDR2 is SVGIG (reference sequence). The length of the CDR3 is 11 residues. CDR3 sequence reads: CAWTAAYEQYF. In nucleotides, the CDR3 is TGTGCCTGGACAGCCGCCTACGAGCAGTACTTC.

The V gene is TRBV3-1, the J gene TRBJ2-1, with 7 bases aligning to TRBD2. The germline gives CDR1 LGHDT, CDR2 YNNKEL (reference sequence). V trimming: 3 bases; J trimming: 5 bases; junction bases outside the gene matches: 7. CDR3 length: 15 amino acids. The CDR3 DNA sequence: TGTGCCAGCAGCCAGAGGGGACTACCCGACAATGAGCAGTTCTTC. Protein sequence: CASSQRGLPDNEQFF.

This clonotype was seen repeatedly, ten times or more. The chain carries TRBV27 and TRBJ1-5; possible D gene TRBD1, 6 bases. Per the germline V gene, CDR1 is MNHEY and CDR2 is SMNVEV (reference sequence). The CDR3 has 12 amino acids. Trimming removed 8 bases at V and 10 bases at J, with 15 bases between. This CDR3 reads CASGEGGDPQHF. The CDR3 DNA reads as TGTGCCAGCGGCGAGGGGGGCGATCCCCAGCATTTT.

The chain links TRBV6-5 to TRBJ2-7; D possibly matches TRBD1 or TRBD2 (5 bases each). Deletions cut 5 bases from V and 6 bases from J, with 8 bases between. The germline V gene has CDR1 MNHEY and CDR2 SVGAGI. The CDR3 is made up of 11 amino acids. The DNA of the CDR3 is TGTGCCAGCAGTCCCGGGGCCGAGCAGTACTTC. It yields the protein CASSPGAEQYF.

This clonotype has a count of ten or more. This chain connects TRBV9 to TRBJ2-5; TRBD1 matches at 8 bases. With V trimmed by 4 bases and J by 3 bases, 8 bases remained unmatched. CDR1 and CDR2 from the germline V gene are SGDLS and YYNGEE. This CDR3 is 15 amino acids long. CDR3 amino acids: CASSKDRGGEETQYF. CDR3 nucleotides: TGTGCCAGCAGCAAAGACAGGGGAGGAGAAGAGACCCAGTACTTC. Drawing the rest from reference TRBV9 and TRBJ2-5, the complete variable domain is DSGVTQTPKHLITATGQRVTLRCSPRSGDLSVYWYQQSLDQGLQFLIQYYNGEERAKGNILERFSAQQFPDLHSELNLSSLELGDSALYFCASSKDRGGEETQYFGPGTRLLVL.